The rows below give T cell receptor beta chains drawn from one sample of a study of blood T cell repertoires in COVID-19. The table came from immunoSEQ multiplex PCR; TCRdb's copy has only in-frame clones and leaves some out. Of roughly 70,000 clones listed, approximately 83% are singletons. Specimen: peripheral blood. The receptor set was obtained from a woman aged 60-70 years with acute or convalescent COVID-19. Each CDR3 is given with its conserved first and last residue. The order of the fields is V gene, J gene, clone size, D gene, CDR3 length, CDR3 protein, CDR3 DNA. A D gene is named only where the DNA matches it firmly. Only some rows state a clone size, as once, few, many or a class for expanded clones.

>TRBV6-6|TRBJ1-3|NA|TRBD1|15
CASSLTGEAGNTIYF
TGTGCCAGCAGTTTAACAGGGGAGGCGGGAAACACCATATATTTT
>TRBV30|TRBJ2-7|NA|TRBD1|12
CAWSPLRQGAYF
TGTGCCTGGAGTCCACTAAGACAGGGGGCTTACTTC
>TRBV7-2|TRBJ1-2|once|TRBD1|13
CASSLGTGYGYTF
TGTGCCAGCAGCTTGGGGACAGGGTATGGCTACACCTTC
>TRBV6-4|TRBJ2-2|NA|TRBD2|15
CASSILAGSTGELFF
TGTGCCAGCAGCATACTAGCGGGGTCCACCGGGGAGCTGTTTTTT
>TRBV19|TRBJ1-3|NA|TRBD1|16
CASGTGKFRTGNTIYF
TGTGCCAGCGGGACAGGGAAGTTCAGGACTGGAAACACCATATATTTT
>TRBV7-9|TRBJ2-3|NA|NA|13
CASRPRGGDTQYF
TGTGCCAGCAGGCCGCGGGGTGGAGATACGCAGTATTTT
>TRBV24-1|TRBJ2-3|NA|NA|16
CATSDNRGISTDTQYF
TGTGCCACCAGTGATAATCGGGGGATTTCAACAGATACGCAGTATTTT
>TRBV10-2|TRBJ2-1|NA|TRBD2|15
CASRGLAGANNEQFF
TGCGCCAGCAGAGGACTAGCGGGGGCCAACAATGAGCAGTTCTTC
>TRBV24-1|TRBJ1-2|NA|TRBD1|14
CATSDSRTGYGYTF
TGTGCCACCAGTGATTCGAGGACAGGCTATGGCTACACCTTC
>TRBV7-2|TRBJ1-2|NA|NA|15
CASSLGGRVTYGYTF
TGTGCCAGCAGCTTAGGGGGCCGGGTAACCTATGGCTACACCTTC
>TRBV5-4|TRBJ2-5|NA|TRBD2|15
CASSFGGGTQETQYF
TGTGCCAGCAGCTTCGGCGGGGGGACACAAGAGACCCAGTACTTC
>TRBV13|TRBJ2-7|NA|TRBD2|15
CASSFYLAGYYEQYF
TGTGCCAGCAGCTTTTACCTAGCGGGCTACTACGAGCAGTACTTC
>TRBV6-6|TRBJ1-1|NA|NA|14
CASSRTRGGTEAFF
TGTGCCAGCAGTCGGACTCGGGGGGGCACTGAAGCTTTCTTT
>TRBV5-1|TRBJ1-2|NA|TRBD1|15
CASSGGQGFNYGYTF
TGCGCCAGCAGCGGCGGACAGGGGTTTAACTATGGCTACACCTTC
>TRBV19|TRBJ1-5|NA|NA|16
CASSIDPRDGFNPQHF
TGTGCCAGTAGTATAGATCCGCGGGACGGCTTTAATCCCCAGCATTTT
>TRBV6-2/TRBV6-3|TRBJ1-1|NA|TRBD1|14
CASSWGQGNSEAFF
TGTGCCAGCAGTTGGGGACAGGGAAATTCTGAAGCTTTCTTT
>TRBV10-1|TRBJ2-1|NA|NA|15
CASSESRGSHNEQFF
TGCGCCAGCAGTGAGTCCCGAGGGTCCCACAATGAGCAGTTCTTC
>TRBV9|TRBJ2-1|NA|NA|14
CASSVEPLTVEQFF
TGTGCCAGCAGCGTAGAACCCTTAACGGTAGAGCAGTTCTTC
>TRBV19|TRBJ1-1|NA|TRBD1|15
CASSKGDRRNTEAFF
TGTGCCAGTAGTAAGGGGGACAGGAGGAACACTGAAGCTTTCTTT
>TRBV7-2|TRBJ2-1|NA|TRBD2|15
CASSLAVGTINEQFF
TGTGCTAGCAGCTTAGCCGTTGGGACTATTAATGAGCAGTTCTTC
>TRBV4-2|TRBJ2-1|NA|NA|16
CASSQVGGSSYNEQFF
TGTGCCAGCAGCCAAGTCGGAGGGTCCTCCTACAATGAGCAGTTCTTC
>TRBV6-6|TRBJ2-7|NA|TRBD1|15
CASRDRGPTSYEQYF
TGTGCCAGCAGAGACAGGGGGCCAACCTCCTACGAGCAGTACTTC
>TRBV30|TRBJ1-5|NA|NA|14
CAWSLGGSNQPQHF
TGTGCCTGGAGCCTAGGGGGATCCAATCAGCCCCAGCATTTT
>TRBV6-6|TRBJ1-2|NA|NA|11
CASRINYGYTF
TGTGCCAGCAGAATAAACTATGGCTACACCTTC
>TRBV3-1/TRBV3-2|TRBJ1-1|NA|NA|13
CASSPQGNTEAFF
TGTGCCAGCAGCCCGCAGGGGAACACTGAAGCTTTCTTT
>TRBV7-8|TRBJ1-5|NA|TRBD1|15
CASSLNRGRFQPQHF
TGTGCCAGCAGCTTAAACAGGGGGAGGTTTCAGCCCCAGCATTTT
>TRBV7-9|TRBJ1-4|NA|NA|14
CASSERSSNEKLFF
TGTGCCAGCAGCGAAAGGAGCTCAAATGAAAAACTGTTTTTT
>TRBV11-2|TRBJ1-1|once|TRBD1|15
CASSFAGTVNTEAFF
TGTGCCAGCAGCTTTGCGGGGACAGTGAACACTGAAGCTTTCTTT
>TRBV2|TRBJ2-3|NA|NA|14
CASSSTVGTDTQYF
TGTGCCAGCAGTTCGACTGTTGGCACAGATACGCAGTATTTT
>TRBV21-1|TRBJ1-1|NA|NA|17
CASSKAPGQGWCTEAFF
TGTGCCAGCAGCAAAGCTCCGGGACAGGGTTGGTGCACTGAAGCTTTCTTT
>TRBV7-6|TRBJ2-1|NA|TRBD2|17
CASSLAPPSGSYNEQFF
TGTGCCAGCAGCTTAGCCCCCCCTAGCGGGAGCTACAATGAGCAGTTCTTC
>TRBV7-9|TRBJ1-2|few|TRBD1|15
CASSLSPRDRNGYTF
TGTGCCAGCAGCTTAAGCCCTCGGGACAGAAATGGCTACACCTTC
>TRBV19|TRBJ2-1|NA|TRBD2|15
CASSLAGSSYNEQFF
TGTGCCAGTAGTCTAGCGGGGAGCTCCTACAATGAGCAGTTCTTC
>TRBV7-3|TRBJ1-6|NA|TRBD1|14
CASSLDRVTSPLHF
TGTGCCAGCAGCTTAGACAGGGTAACTTCACCCCTCCACTTT
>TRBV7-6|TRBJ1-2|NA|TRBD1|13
CASSFPGGFGYTF
TGTGCCAGCAGCTTTCCAGGGGGCTTTGGCTACACCTTC
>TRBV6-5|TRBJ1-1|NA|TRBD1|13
CASRGQGRTEAFF
TGTGCCAGCAGGGGACAGGGGAGGACTGAAGCTTTCTTT
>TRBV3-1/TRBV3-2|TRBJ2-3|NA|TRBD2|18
CASSQRLALGFSTDTQYF
TGTGCCAGCAGCCAAAGACTAGCGTTAGGGTTTAGCACAGATACGCAGTATTTT
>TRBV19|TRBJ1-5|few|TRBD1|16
CASSRTGFAQGQPQHF
TGTGCCAGTAGTCGGACAGGATTCGCGCAGGGTCAGCCCCAGCATTTT
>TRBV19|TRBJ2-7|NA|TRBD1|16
CASSSTGGGGWYEQYF
TGTGCCAGTAGCTCGACAGGGGGCGGCGGTTGGTACGAGCAGTACTTC
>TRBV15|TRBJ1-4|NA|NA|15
CATSRDGNRREKLFF
TGTGCCACCAGCAGAGACGGGAACCGGAGGGAAAAACTGTTTTTT
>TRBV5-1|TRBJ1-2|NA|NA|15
CASSVEGGGNYGYTF
TGCGCCAGCAGCGTTGAGGGAGGGGGTAACTATGGCTACACCTTC
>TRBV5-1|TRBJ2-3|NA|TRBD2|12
CASRLAGDTQYF
TGCGCCAGCAGACTAGCGGGGGATACGCAGTATTTT
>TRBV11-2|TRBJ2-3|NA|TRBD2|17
CASSFRTSGGATDTQYF
TGTGCCAGCAGCTTCAGAACTAGCGGGGGGGCGACAGATACGCAGTATTTT
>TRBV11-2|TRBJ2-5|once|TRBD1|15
CASSPLTGGAETQYF
TGTGCCAGCAGCCCATTAACAGGGGGCGCGGAGACCCAGTACTTC
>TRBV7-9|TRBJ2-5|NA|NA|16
CASSLDLGVWQETQYF
TGTGCCAGCAGCTTGGATTTAGGGGTTTGGCAAGAGACCCAGTACTTC